This T cell receptor beta chain stems from a study of cytomegalovirus exposure and HLA in healthy donors (dated by TCRdb to 2016 to 2017). General notes on the study: According to an earlier analysis of several hundred of the donors, about 190 million T cells yielded some 110 million unique TCR beta sequences and approximately 300 Gb of sequence data. Typing coverage varied by locus: about 620-640 donors for A, B, C, DRB1 and DQB1; roughly 520 for DQA1; nearly 610 for DPA1; roughly 450 for DPB1. A later analysis re-examined previously published TCR beta repertoires from more than 650 donors and added high-resolution HLA genotyping to investigate patterns of TCR occurrence. Among the approximately 420 genotyped donors, approximately 82% belonged to the genetic ancestry cluster associated with self-reported Caucasian donors. Rather than using new phenotypic data, the later analysis identified candidate immune exposures from TCR beta sequences and from how often those sequences occurred across donors. HLA typing included class I and class II loci at four-digit resolution. About 300 gigabases of sequencing data and approximately 85 million unique TCR sequences were included in an early release covering roughly 700 HLA-typed donors. Because of strong linkage in the cohort, roughly five DR-DQ haplotypes were treated as single units for association and clustering. Donor age, sex, ethnicity and CMV serostatus were compiled alongside the repertoire data. Genome-wide SNP genotypes for about three fifths of the roughly 670 donors were used in a later genetic analysis, which treated that subset as a discovery cohort. To decide whether each TCR beta V gene segment behaved as functional or pseudogenic, an earlier analysis of approximately 600 of the donors relied on high-throughput TCR beta sequencing. The study used immunosequencing to profile the T cell repertoires of 666 subjects and linked those repertoires to cytomegalovirus serostatus. All discovery cohort repertoires had been generated using a single sequencing platform. High-throughput TCR immunosequencing, statistical association of individual TCRs with disease status, and machine learning were combined to predict cytomegalovirus infection status. The study aimed to test whether cataloging public T cell receptors could reveal signatures of past pathogen exposure. A separate validation cohort of 100 to 150 different subjects was used in addition to the roughly 640-subject first cohort. Among roughly 370 genotyped donors of the cohort, an average of approximately 240,000 unique TCR beta nucleotide sequences were sequenced per donor, around 18% of them non-productive. Broader findings and caveats from the paper: When HLA alleles, especially DR and DQ, strongly co-occurred, attributing TCR associations to individual alleles was difficult. Only TCR beta chains were sequenced in this cohort, and the absence of alpha or paired-chain data limited detectable features. Specific HLA alleles were associated with 16,951 TCR beta sequences at a false discovery rate of 0.05 in a later analysis. In a later genetic analysis, fewer N-insertions in productive TCRs were reported among donors in an Asian-associated ancestry cluster than the roughly 700-donor mean. According to a later analysis, most CMV-associated TCR beta chains appeared to be HLA-restricted, and the HLA associations seemed to be driven largely by CMV exposure. V-gene and J-gene trimming of TCR beta chains was associated with a missense DCLRE1C variant in a later genetic analysis, and the association was replicated in an independent cohort. The presence/absence analyses assumed that sequencing depth was roughly uniform across donors, and that assumption may not be true. A group of highly shared sequence variants was considered likely to be a technical artifact of the sequencing pipeline. Some IMGT-functional V segments, including TRBV6-2 and TRBV6-3, could not be told apart with the 87-base-pair reads, so those segments were excluded. In a later analysis, HLA-associated TCR beta chains showed more clonal expansion and lower generation probabilities than non-associated chains that were equally common. A further reported finding was that TCR beta sequences accurately predicted the HLA-A and HLA-B alleles for most subjects in the first cohort. An earlier analysis of approximately 590 of the donors showed that most TCR beta V segments appeared in productive rearrangements either about 87% or about 30% of the time, which broadly matched IMGT annotations. A later analysis reported that several top co-occurrence clusters appeared linked to parvovirus B19, influenza, CMV and Epstein-Barr virus. In vitro tests confirmed that three of the cytomegalovirus-associated TCR beta chains recognize cytomegalovirus antigens. The study gave a list of 150 to 200 TCR beta chains associated with cytomegalovirus. Immune exposure information for the cohort was limited to CMV serostatus. In a later analysis, TCR association rates were found to vary across HLA loci, with the most associated TCRs seen for DRB1 alleles and the fewest for HLA-C alleles. Because HLA typing was unavailable for some donors at each locus, only the typed subset was used in association tests. The classifier was reported to diagnose cytomegalovirus status with high specificity and sensitivity in both the original cohort and the validation cohort. Linkage disequilibrium might explain the correlated functional status among segregating V segments, but an unknown experimental factor could not be excluded. Across donors, most TCR sequences were observed very rarely, whereas some public TCRs were present in many individuals. It was suggested by the authors that the approach could potentially be generalized to other disease states and immunological phenotypes. Because counts were too low, roughly 16 rarely observed V segments, including chromosome 9 orphons, were left out of the earlier analysis of a few hundred of the donors.

V is reduced by 5 bases and J by 3 bases, leaving a spacing of 13 bases between them. CDR1 MGHRA and CDR2 YSYEKL are derived from the germline V gene. The CDR3 starts with the cysteine, ends with the phenylalanine, and has 14 residues. The kept DNA is CDR3 alone, 42 bases in frame from the first base. In total, 666 healthy bone marrow donors made up the cohort. At the time of sampling, all cohort members were nominally healthy, though unrecorded immune exposures were likely present. The donor tested CMV seropositive and was one of the 289 seropositive cohort members. Every donor gave a peripheral blood sample, and the peripheral blood mononuclear cells from that sample were used for TCR beta sequencing. The Qiagen DNeasy Blood Extraction Kit was used to extract genomic DNA from the blood cell samples. Details on this clone: Its specific antigen is unknown. Within one base of it there is no much larger clone, and no base qualities were kept.

Library method: the immunoSEQ multiplex PCR assay. The multiplex PCR relied on a mix of 60 forward primers for TCR Vbeta segments and 13 reverse primers for TCR Jbeta segments. Amplification of the CDR3 region of rearranged TCR beta genes was performed with a multiplex PCR assay on genomic DNA. Amplified TCR beta libraries were sequenced as 87-base-pair reads on the Illumina HiSeq System. As for the authors' bioinformatics: A later analysis tallied tens of millions of unique TCR beta chains across the 666 repertoires, and approximately 9.9 million of those chains were shared by two or more donors. Raw reads were error-corrected and collapsed into unique sequences with a nearest-neighbor algorithm that merged closely related sequences to remove PCR and sequencing errors. CDR3 sequences were aligned to IMGT reference sequences to assign V, D and J gene segments. For a sequence to be retained, a match of at least six nucleotides was required to both a V gene segment and a J gene segment. Rearrangements were called productive when the CDR3 lacked stop codons and stayed in frame with V and J; all others were non-productive. CDR3 was defined according to IMGT convention as the region running from the second conserved V-encoded cysteine to the conserved J-encoded phenylalanine. Sequences without an unambiguous match to a single V gene segment were excluded from the earlier analysis of approximately 600 of the donors. In an earlier analysis of roughly 500 of the donors, V segments were called functional above 56.7% productive rearrangements and were called segregating when the between-donor standard deviation exceeded 5%. To diagnose cytomegalovirus status from the catalog of TCR beta chain sequences, a statistical classification framework was built. A later analysis assigned V and J genes by comparing TCR nucleotide sequences with IMGT/GENE-DB human TR gene sequences. In a later analysis, CDR3 sequences and most-parsimonious VDJ recombination scenarios were assigned using the TCRdist pipeline. A later analysis defined each TCR beta chain by its CDR3 amino acid sequence plus V-gene family, and excluded reads lacking a unique V-gene family. To address suspected cross-contamination and a sequencing artifact, a later analysis removed 450 to 700 highly shared, low-generation-probability nucleotide sequences. In a later analysis, a clonal expansion index was calculated for each public chain from normalized within-repertoire ranks of inferred template counts. In a later analysis, generation probabilities were computed with a VDJ recombination model fitted to out-of-frame rearrangements, and the resulting probabilities were checked against IGoR. Hypergeometric tests were used in a later analysis to score TCR-TCR, TCR-HLA and TCR-CMV co-occurrence, with a repertoire-size bias correction applied to the TCR pairs. In a later analysis, false discovery rates were estimated by permuting HLA or CMV assignments 20 times. In a later analysis, co-occurring TCRs were grouped using DBSCAN, and TCRdist sequence similarity was added for clustering within HLA-allele-positive subsets. For co-occurrence clustering, repertoires with fewer than 30,000 or more than 120,000 public chains were excluded, along with about five repertoires with anomalous nucleotide sharing. The table was pulled from immuneACCESS by TCRdb, which kept in-frame rearrangements only. Such tables lose some clones; where checked, under half of the loss comes from unresolved V genes, and the rest has no known cause. The V and J calls and clone size are taken from that table; D and trimming were inferred from the DNA. Here the sample has approximately 77,000 clones; around 65% occur a single time. The top ten clones comprise 4% to 5% of the sample.

The receptor comes from a man in his 60s in good health and CMV-seropositive. Sequencing used PBMCs. The chain links TRBV4-1 with TRBJ1-1; too little of a D gene remains to name it. The nucleotides are TGCGCCAGCAGCGCAGGCTCTGGCGACACTGAAGCTTTCTTT. The translation is CASSAGSGDTEAFF.